These T cell receptor beta chains were read from a single sample in a study of T-cell memory formation after mild COVID-19. Via MiXCR, TCRdb re-called the 5' RACE reads, giving one row per CDR3 protein. The top ten clones hold approximately 4% of a sample with under 200,000 distinct CDR3 sequences, more than 9% of them seen once. Material for sequencing was PBMCs or a T cell subset sorted from them (not recorded which). These receptors were obtained from a man aged 18 to 30 who had mild COVID-19 (a few samples of this study predate the infection). Cell type and time point are not known. Each CDR3 is given with its conserved first and last residue. D genes are given only for firm matches. Clone size appears in some rows only: once, few, many, or a class for an expanded clone.

TRBJ2-3	-	many	TRBV5-1	CASSLGQLNTDTQYF	TGCGCCAGCAGCTTGGGACAGCTCAACACAGATACGCAGTATTTT
TRBJ1-4	-	-	TRBV4-1	CASSLTGWEKLFF	TGCGCCAGCAGCTTGACGGGTTGGGAAAAACTGTTTTTT
TRBJ2-3	TRBD2	few	TRBV6-2/TRBV6-3	CASTISGGAPDTQYF	TGTGCCAGCACCATCAGCGGGGGGGCGCCAGATACGCAGTATTTT
TRBJ2-3	-	-	TRBV7-7	CASSPVASTDTQYF	TGTGCCAGCAGCCCTGTGGCGAGCACAGATACGCAGTATTTT
TRBJ2-1	TRBD2	many	TRBV20-1	CSAPIAGGLTPERFF	TGCAGTGCTCCGATAGCGGGGGGGCTAACCCCCGAGCGGTTCTTC
TRBJ2-6	-	few	TRBV5-1	CASSLASAASTSGANVLTF	TGCGCCAGCAGCTTGGCCTCGGCCGCTTCCACATCTGGGGCCAACGTCCTGACTTTC
TRBJ2-2	TRBD1	-	TRBV25-1	CATLREGTANTGELFF	TGTGCCACCCTTCGGGAAGGGACAGCTAACACCGGGGAGCTGTTTTTT
TRBJ2-7	TRBD1	few	TRBV11-2	CASSLDLGRGKGYEQYF	TGTGCCAGCAGCTTAGATCTGGGCAGGGGGAAAGGTTACGAGCAGTACTTC
TRBJ2-1	TRBD2	-	TRBV4-2	CASSPLIAGYDNEQFF	TGTGCCAGCAGCCCACTGATAGCGGGGTACGACAATGAGCAGTTCTTC
TRBJ2-7	-	few	TRBV6-6	CASSYGPPTYEQYF	TGTGCCAGCAGTTACGGGCCCCCTACCTACGAGCAGTACTTC
TRBJ1-2	-	few	TRBV5-1	CASSLGGPYNYGYTF	TGCGCCAGCAGCTTGGGGGGCCCTTATAACTATGGCTACACCTTC
TRBJ1-6	-	few	TRBV9	CASSGTGARSPLHF	TGTGCCAGCAGCGGGACGGGGGCTCGTTCACCCCTCCACTTT
TRBJ2-5	-	many	TRBV5-1	CASSVGSIQETQYF	TGCGCCAGCAGCGTGGGCTCTATACAAGAGACCCAGTACTTC
TRBJ1-1	-	many	TRBV10-3	CAVQVSTEAFF	TGTGCCGTACAGGTTAGCACTGAAGCTTTCTTT
TRBJ1-2	-	many	TRBV18	CASSPGDGYTF	TGTGCCAGCTCACCAGGGGATGGCTACACCTTC